Presented here are 17 T cell receptor beta chains from one specimen sequenced in a study of blood T cells in healthy people across ages. The authors ran a second PCR of roughly 6 to 12 cycles using a sample-barcoded 5' primer and a J-beta primer mix. TCRdb independently ran MiXCR on the 5' RACE reads; one entry per CDR3 protein. This table holds approximately 350,000 distinct CDR3 sequences, roughly half found once. Sequences were obtained from blood. The receptors shown here come from a man aged 55 to 70 in good health.

The rearrangement links TRBV6-1 to TRBJ2-1; TRBD1 agrees at 7 bases. CDR1 is MNHNS and CDR2 is SASEGT in the germline V gene. The length of the CDR3 is 15 residues. Trimming cost V 10 bases and J 2 bases; bases outside gene matches: 11. The CDR3 DNA is TGTGCCACCACCGTTCAGGGGGACCCCTACAATGAGCAGTTCTTC. This gives the protein CATTVQGDPYNEQFF.

This clonotype was recorded once. CDR3 in DNA: TGCAGCGTTGACTCCGGGGGCACAGATACGCAGTATTTT. It yields the protein CSVDSGGTDTQYF. This sequence joins TRBV29-1 and TRBJ2-3; possible D gene TRBD2, 5 bases. The CDR3 totals 13 residues. The germline V gene has CDR1 SQVTM and CDR2 ANQGSEA. With 3 bases removed from V and 1 base from J, the gap between germline ends came to 8 bases.

This sequence joins TRBV3-1 and TRBJ2-3, with D possibly being TRBD1 (5 bases). The germline V gene has CDR1 LGHDT and CDR2 YNNKEL (reference sequence). V dropped 2 bases and J dropped 5 bases, with 11 bases sitting between them. The CDR3 runs 14 residues. The CDR3 region is CASSQWGERDTQYF. CDR3 coding DNA: TGTGCCAGCAGCCAATGGGGCGAGAGAGATACGCAGTATTTT.

For this clonotype: A much more abundant neighbour one base away suggests this may be a read error. V is TRBV10-3 and J is TRBJ2-7; 7 positions agree with TRBD2. J was trimmed by 12 bases and V by 2 bases; bases with no gene match: 13. The CDR3 has 14 residues. The germline V gene encodes CDR1 ENHRY and CDR2 SYGVKD. Written as DNA, the CDR3 is TGTGCCATCAGTGAGGCCTTAGAGGGCGGGAGCCGGTACTTC. Protein: CAISEALEGGSRYF.

The V call is TRBV28, the J call TRBJ2-7; 7 bases fit TRBD2. The V segment lost 5 bases and the J segment 7 bases; nucleotides outside the gene matches: 14. The CDR3 runs to 15 residues. CDR1 MDHEN and CDR2 SYDVKM come from the germline V gene. In DNA form, the CDR3 reads TGTGCCAGCAGTCCCCCGGGAGGAGCCTACAATGAGCAGTACTTC. It yields the protein CASSPPGGAYNEQYF.

The chain joins TRBV12-3 or TRBV12-4 to TRBJ2-1, with 8 bases matching TRBD2. The ends lost 5 bases at V and 5 bases at J; junction bases unmatched: 8. The CDR3 has 15 amino acids. The CDR3 DNA follows: TGTGCCAGCAGTCCGCAGGTAGCGGGAAACAATGAGCAGTTCTTC. Its protein product is CASSPQVAGNNEQFF.

This clonotype has a handful of counts. The chain uses TRBV29-1 and TRBJ1-1; no firm D call. CDR3 length: 13 amino acids. V lost 4 bases and J 1 base, leaving 10 bases between the germline ends. Per the germline V gene, CDR1 is SQVTM and CDR2 is ANQGSEA. CDR3 nucleotides: TGCAGCGTTGCGGCAGCCACGAACACTGAAGCTTTCTTT. Residues: CSVAAATNTEAFF.

V gene TRBV29-1 combines with J gene TRBJ2-7; D might be TRBD1 (7 bases). The length of the CDR3 is 16 residues. Trimming left V 6 bases short and J 7 bases short, with 28 bases between. Germline assignment: CDR1 SQVTM and CDR2 ANQGSEA. The CDR3 DNA reads as TGCAGCGTCGGCGGGACAGCAGGACCCTACTACTGGGAGCAGTACTTC. Translation gives CSVGGTAGPYYWEQYF.

This clonotype has at least ten counts. The chain uses TRBV7-2 and TRBJ2-3; TRBD2 matches 12 bases. CDR1 SGHTA and CDR2 FQGNSA come from the germline V gene. V was pared by 1 base and J by 6 bases, with 5 bases of the junction left unmatched. The CDR3 is 16 residues long. DNA for the CDR3: TGTGCCAGCAGCTTAGAACTAGCGGGGGGTACGGATACGCAGTATTTT. Amino acid sequence: CASSLELAGGTDTQYF.

This clonotype was counted once. An end of the junction does not agree with germline; a read error may underlie this. The chain recombines TRBV5-1 with TRBJ2-3; 8 nucleotides match TRBD1. The germline gives CDR1 SGHRS, CDR2 YFSETQ. This CDR3 has 15 residues. The CDR3 loop reads CASSSGGLSTGTQYF. CDR3 DNA: TGCGCCAGCAGCTCAGGGGGCCTGAGCACAGGTACGCAGTATTTT.

In this sample, this clonotype turned up a few times. V usage is TRBV15 and J usage is TRBJ2-7; D not resolved. V gave up 10 bases and J gave up 3 bases, with 16 bases separating them. The CDR3 is 13 amino acids. CDR1 is LNHNV and CDR2 is YYDKDF in the germline V gene (reference sequence). This chain's CDR3 is CAIAREGNYEQYF. CDR3 nucleotides: TGTGCCATCGCCCGTGAAGGGAACTACGAGCAGTACTTC.

The table lists this clonotype with many counts. This chain connects TRBV7-9 to TRBJ2-1; 8 nucleotides agree with TRBD2. Trimming removed 6 bases from V and 2 bases from J; junction bases left unmatched: 3. Germline values: CDR1 SEHNR, CDR2 FQNEAQ (reference sequence). The CDR3 loop spans 14 amino acids. The CDR3 DNA sequence: TGTGCCAGCAGGACACTAGCGGCCTACAATGAGCAGTTCTTC. Encoded protein: CASRTLAAYNEQFF.

The rearrangement uses TRBV28 and TRBJ2-1, with 7 bases lining up with TRBD2. This CDR3 has 16 amino acids. CDR1 and CDR2 from the germline V gene are MDHEN and SYDVKM. After removal of 6 bases from V and 4 bases from J, the junction contained 12 bases not matched to a gene. The CDR3 nucleotides read TGTGCCAGCAGCTCCCCTCTCAGCGGGGCATACAATGAGCAGTTCTTC. Amino acid sequence: CASSSPLSGAYNEQFF.

The chain has TRBV7-2 and TRBJ2-1; the D gene is possibly TRBD2 (7 bases). The V end lost 1 base, the J end lost 0 bases, and 13 bases lay between the germline ends. Germline V gene sequence: CDR1 SGHTA, CDR2 FQGNSA. CDR3 length equals 17 residues. CDR3 region: CASSLDKGGSSYNEQFF. DNA for the CDR3: TGTGCCAGCAGCTTAGATAAGGGGGGGAGCTCCTACAATGAGCAGTTCTTC.

The rearrangement links TRBV6-1 to TRBJ1-2; the D gene is possibly TRBD1 (6 bases). The length of the CDR3 is 14 residues. CDR1 is MNHNS, CDR2 SASEGT, per germline. V lost 6 bases to trimming and J lost 0 bases, with 11 bases between them. CDR3 amino acids: CASSGQSSNYGYTF. The DNA for the CDR3 is TGTGCCAGCAGCGGACAGAGTTCTAACTATGGCTACACCTTC.

For this clonotype: The junction departs from the called germline gene at one end, perhaps through a read error. CDR3 region: CASSGTSGGYNERFF. CDR3 DNA: TGTGCCAGCAGTGGGACTAGCGGGGGGTACAATGAGCGGTTCTTC. The J gene is TRBJ2-1, the V gene TRBV12-3 or TRBV12-4; 15 bases are shared with TRBD2. This CDR3 is 15 amino acids long.

The chain is built from TRBV29-1 and TRBJ1-4; D possibly corresponds to TRBD1 (5 bases). The V gene lost 4 bases and the J gene lost 7 bases, with 13 bases spanning the gap. The germline CDR1 and CDR2 sequences are SQVTM and ANQGSEA. The CDR3 loop spans 13 amino acids. CDR3 sequence reads: CSVGRGTGEKLFF. CDR3 sequence (DNA): TGCAGCGTTGGACGGGGGACTGGTGAAAAACTGTTTTTT.